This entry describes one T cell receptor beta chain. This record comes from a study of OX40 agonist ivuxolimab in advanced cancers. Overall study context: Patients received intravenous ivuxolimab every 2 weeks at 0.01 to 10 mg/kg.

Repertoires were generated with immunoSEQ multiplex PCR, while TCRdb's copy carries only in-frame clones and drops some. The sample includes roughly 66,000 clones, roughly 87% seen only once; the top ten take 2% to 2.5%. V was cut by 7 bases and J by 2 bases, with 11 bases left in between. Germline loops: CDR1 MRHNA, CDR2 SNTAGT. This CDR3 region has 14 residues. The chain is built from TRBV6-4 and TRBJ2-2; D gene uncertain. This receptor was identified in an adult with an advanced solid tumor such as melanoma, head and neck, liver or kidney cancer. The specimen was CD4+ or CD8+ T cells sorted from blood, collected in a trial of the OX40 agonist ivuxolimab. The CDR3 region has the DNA TGTGCCAGCAAGGGCAATGTAAACACCGGGGAGCTGTTTTTT. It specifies CASKGNVNTGELFF.